The 22 T cell receptor beta chains below were found in one sample sequenced in a study of post-analysis software for immune sequencing data. Tagging with unique molecular identifiers was a feature of the TCR beta cDNA libraries. TCRdb redid the calling of the PCR reads with MiXCR, one entry per CDR3 protein. Of 750,000 to 950,000 distinct CDR3 sequences in the sample, 53% are singletons; the top ten hold approximately 4.5%. Findings of the study overall: In patients, about five TRBV segments were more frequent than in controls, with TRBV5-6, TRBV5-1 and TRBV20-1 among them.

The antigens for these receptors are not known. The sequenced sample was blood. Receptors were obtained from a girl between 10 and 17 years old with multiple sclerosis.

The rearrangement joins TRBV29-1 to TRBJ2-1, with D possibly being TRBD2 (5 bases). The CDR3 loop spans 13 amino acids. CDR1 is SQVTM and CDR2 is ANQGSEA in the germline V gene. V shed 3 bases and J shed 2 bases, with 8 bases lying between them. The CDR3 spells CSVESGAYNEQFF. CDR3 nucleotide sequence: TGCAGCGTTGAGAGCGGAGCCTACAATGAGCAGTTCTTC.

The V gene is TRBV5-1, the J gene TRBJ2-7, with D possibly matching TRBD1 (5 bases). V gave up 1 base and J gave up 3 bases, with 11 bases separating them. The germline V gene encodes CDR1 SGHRS and CDR2 YFSETQ. The CDR3 is 14 residues long. The CDR3, as DNA: TGCGCCAGCAGCTTGCTGGGGCCGAACTACGAGCAGTACTTC. This encodes CASSLLGPNYEQYF.

This clonotype was counted between two and nine times. The J gene is TRBJ1-2, the V gene TRBV20-1; 8 positions agree with TRBD1. This CDR3 contains 14 residues. Per germline, CDR1 DFQATT and CDR2 SNEGSKA (reference sequence). The V and J ends lost 0 bases and 4 bases, in that order; junction bases with no gene match: 4. CDR3 in amino acids: CSARDQGASYGYTF. CDR3 DNA: TGCAGTGCTAGAGATCAGGGGGCGAGCTATGGCTACACCTTC.

The genes are TRBV7-9 and TRBJ2-1; D perhaps matches TRBD2 (6 bases). The last part of the DNA fits TRBJ2-7 better; the J call may be wrong. Germline assignment: CDR1 SEHNR and CDR2 FQNEAQ (reference sequence). The CDR3 runs to 14 residues. The CDR3 DNA sequence: TGTGCCAGCAGCACGCGGGGCTCCTACAATGAGCAGTACTTC. As protein: CASSTRGSYNEQYF.

This clonotype was seen just once. The chain uses TRBV5-6 and TRBJ2-3, with D tentatively TRBD2 (6 bases). The CDR3 spans 15 residues. Looked up from germline, CDR1 is SGHDT and CDR2 is YYEEEE. With 5 bases removed from V and 5 bases from J, the gap between germline ends came to 18 bases. CDR3 sequence: CASRLAAGVVDTQYF. Written as DNA, the CDR3 is TGTGCCAGCAGATTAGCGGCAGGAGTCGTAGATACGCAGTATTTT.

A few counts support this clonotype. The rearrangement links TRBV5-1 to TRBJ2-3, with TRBD1 identical over 8 bases. The V gene's germline CDR1 is SGHRS and CDR2 YFSETQ. The CDR3 covers 16 residues. Trimming at V came to 3 bases and at J to 5 bases, leaving 11 bases not matched to a gene. CDR3 protein: CASSSDRVMVLDTQYF. The CDR3 nucleotides read TGCGCCAGCAGCTCGGACAGGGTTATGGTCCTAGATACGCAGTATTTT.

The chain is built from TRBV29-1 and TRBJ1-1; the D is unclear. V was shortened by 6 bases and J by 6 bases, with 8 bases between the two germline ends. Germline V gene data show CDR1 as SQVTM and CDR2 as ANQGSEA. CDR3 length: 10 residues. CDR3 sequence: CSVTWAEAFF. CDR3 DNA: TGCAGCGTCACTTGGGCTGAAGCTTTCTTT.

The V call is TRBV15, the J call TRBJ2-7; D unresolved. The DNA end is a closer match to TRBJ2-5, so the J assignment may be wrong. The germline V gene has CDR1 LNHNV and CDR2 YYDKDF (reference sequence). This CDR3 spans 15 amino acids. The CDR3: CATSRDSGPRETQYF. The CDR3 region has the DNA TGTGCCACCAGCAGAGATAGTGGACCACGGGAGACCCAGTACTTC.

The chain recombines TRBV7-9 with TRBJ2-4; D call uncertain. The germline gives CDR1 SEHNR, CDR2 FQNEAQ (reference sequence). The CDR3 is 15 residues long. V gave up 4 bases and J gave up 4 bases, with 14 bases separating them. The DNA for the CDR3 is TGTGCCAGCAGCTGGACCGAAGCTGGGAAAAACATTCAGTACTTC. Translation: CASSWTEAGKNIQYF.

V usage is TRBV15 and J usage is TRBJ2-3; D unclear. The CDR3 contains 16 residues. CDR1 and CDR2 from the germline V gene are LNHNV and YYDKDF (reference sequence). Between the trimmed V and J ends, which lost 1 base and 2 bases, there was a span of 13 bases. The DNA of the CDR3 is TGTGCCACCAGCAGAGCCAGAGACACCCTCACAGATACGCAGTATTTT. Protein product: CATSRARDTLTDTQYF.

This clonotype appeared a few times. The genes are TRBV12-3 or TRBV12-4 and TRBJ1-2, with TRBD1 matching 8 bases. CDR3 length: 12 residues. V lost 6 bases and J lost 10; bases outside the gene matches: 7. The CDR3 region is CASSWGDRTYTF. The CDR3 nucleotides read TGTGCCAGCAGCTGGGGGGACAGGACCTACACCTTC.

The chain joins TRBV20-1 to TRBJ2-4; D is uncertain. CDR1 and CDR2 from the germline V gene are DFQATT and SNEGSKA (reference sequence). This CDR3 is built from 11 residues. The germline V and J ends were trimmed by 7 bases and 6 bases, with 10 bases remaining between them. This chain's CDR3 is CSVSSGNIQYF. CDR3 nucleotides: TGCAGTGTATCATCGGGAAACATTCAGTACTTC.

The chain recombines TRBV20-1 with TRBJ2-7, with D possibly matching TRBD1 (6 bases). The CDR3 loop spans 13 amino acids. Germline CDR1 reads DFQATT; CDR2 reads SNEGSKA (reference sequence). Trimming left V 4 bases short and J 2 bases short, with 12 bases between. CDR3 in amino acids: CSAIKGETYEQYF. The CDR3 DNA follows: TGCAGTGCTATTAAGGGGGAAACCTACGAGCAGTACTTC.

This clonotype was observed many times. This rearrangement joins TRBV7-2 to TRBJ2-7; D gene unclear. The V gene's germline CDR1 is SGHTA and CDR2 FQGNSA. The ends were cut back, 5 bases at V and 0 bases at J, with 8 bases in the middle. The CDR3 totals 13 residues. In nucleotides, the CDR3 is TGTGCCAGCAGCCTTACAGCCTCCTACGAGCAGTACTTC. Amino acids: CASSLTASYEQYF.

This chain uses TRBV7-3 with TRBJ2-7; D gene uncertain. The V end was cut by 1 base, the J end by 3 bases, with 13 bases between. The CDR3 sequence is 15 residues long. CDR1 is SGHTA, CDR2 FQGTGA, per germline. This chain's CDR3 is CASSLRHGPIYEQYF. The CDR3, as DNA: TGTGCCAGCAGCTTAAGGCACGGGCCAATCTACGAGCAGTACTTC.

The chain has TRBV3-1 and TRBJ1-1, with D tentatively TRBD1 (6 bases). Germline CDR1 reads LGHDT; CDR2 reads YNNKEL (reference sequence). CDR3 size: 15 residues. V lost 3 bases, J lost 0 bases, and 11 bases lay in between. The CDR3 spells CASSHHGQLNTEAFF. The CDR3 nucleotides read TGTGCCAGCAGCCATCACGGACAGTTGAACACTGAAGCTTTCTTT.

The chain employs TRBV4-1 and TRBJ2-7; 10 positions agree with TRBD2. CDR1 is MGHRA and CDR2 is YSYEKL in the germline V gene. Trimming took 3 bases from V and 7 from J; bases not matched to a gene: 15. The CDR3 consists of 17 residues. Written as DNA, the CDR3 is TGCGCCAGCAGCCAGGCGACTAGCGGGCCGCTGGGGAGAGAGCAGTACTTC. Amino acids: CASSQATSGPLGREQYF.

The chain carries TRBV20-1 and TRBJ2-7; D might be TRBD2 (6 bases). V lost 3 bases to trimming and J lost 1 base, with 10 bases between them. The CDR3 loop spans 13 amino acids. Germline loops: CDR1 DFQATT, CDR2 SNEGSKA (reference sequence). CDR3 amino acids: CSASRGLSYEQYF. DNA of the CDR3: TGCAGTGCTAGCCGGGGACTGTCCTACGAGCAGTACTTC.

The rearrangement joins TRBV6-5 to TRBJ2-4; 7 bases line up with TRBD2. The DNA end lines up better with TRBJ2-7; the J call may be wrong. Germline loops: CDR1 MNHEY, CDR2 SVGAGI. This CDR3 contains 16 residues. The CDR3 DNA reads TGTGCCAGCAGTCGAGGCGTACGGGAGGTTTCCTACGAGCAGTACTTC. This translates into CASSRGVREVSYEQYF.

This clonotype was counted a few times. The chain uses TRBV5-1 and TRBJ2-5; a possible D gene is TRBD2 (5 bases). The V end lost 2 bases, the J end lost 5 bases, and 7 bases lay between the germline ends. CDR1 and CDR2 (germline): SGHRS, YFSETQ. This CDR3 region has 12 residues. This CDR3 is CASSFRRETQYF. Written as DNA, the CDR3 is TGCGCCAGCAGCTTTCGGAGGGAGACCCAGTACTTC.

This clonotype has only a few counts. The chain is built from TRBV6-6 and TRBJ1-2; 7 bases are a match to TRBD1. This CDR3 is 15 amino acids long. Germline loops: CDR1 MNHNY, CDR2 SVGAGI (reference sequence). Trimming at V came to 5 bases and at J to 5 bases, leaving 11 bases not matched to a gene. Here the CDR3 DNA reads TGTGCCAGCAGTCCCATCGCAGGGGGAGGTTATGGCTACACCTTC. Amino acids: CASSPIAGGGYGYTF.

This clonotype has more than one count but fewer than ten. J is TRBJ2-4 and V is TRBV6-5; 7 bases are shared with TRBD1. The DNA end lines up better with TRBJ2-7; the J call may be wrong. Germline V lookup: CDR1 MNHEY, CDR2 SVGAGI. This CDR3 has 15 residues. The chain's CDR3 is CASSYSTGQPYEQYF. CDR3 nucleotides: TGTGCCAGCAGTTACTCGACAGGGCAACCCTACGAGCAGTACTTC.